This TCR beta chain was recovered during a study of blood T cell repertoires in COVID-19. The germline V gene has CDR1 SQVTM and CDR2 ANQGSEA. This CDR3 is 14 amino acids long. J gave up 7 bases and V 2 bases, and 8 bases lay outside the gene matches. Using immunoSEQ multiplex PCR, the repertoire was profiled, and TCRdb retains in-frame clones only, with some absent. Of about 73,000 clones listed, approximately 80% were seen once; the top ten hold more than 2%. The clonotype was recovered from a man of 80 years or more with active or convalescent COVID-19. Sequencing was performed on peripheral blood. The chain has TRBV29-1 and TRBJ1-2; 9 bases map to TRBD1. CDR3 sequence (DNA): TGCAGCGTTGAAAACAGGGGGCGCCCCGGTGGCTACACCTTC. This translates into CSVENRGRPGGYTF.